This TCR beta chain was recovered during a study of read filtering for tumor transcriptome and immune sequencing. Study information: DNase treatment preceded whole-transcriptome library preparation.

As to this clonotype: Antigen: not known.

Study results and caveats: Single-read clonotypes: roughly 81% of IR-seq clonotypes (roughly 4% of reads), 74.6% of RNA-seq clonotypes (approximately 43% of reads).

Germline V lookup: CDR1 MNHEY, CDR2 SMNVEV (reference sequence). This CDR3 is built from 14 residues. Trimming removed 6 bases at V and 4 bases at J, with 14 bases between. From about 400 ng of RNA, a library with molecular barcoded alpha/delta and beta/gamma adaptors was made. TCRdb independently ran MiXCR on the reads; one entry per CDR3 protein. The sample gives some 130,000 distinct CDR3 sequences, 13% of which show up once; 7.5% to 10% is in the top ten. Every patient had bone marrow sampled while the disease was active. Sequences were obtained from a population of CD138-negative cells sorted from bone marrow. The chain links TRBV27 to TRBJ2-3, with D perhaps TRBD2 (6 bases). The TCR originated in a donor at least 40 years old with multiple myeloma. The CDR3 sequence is CASSLRSSADTQYF. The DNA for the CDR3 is TGTGCCAGCAGCTTGCGGTCTAGCGCAGATACGCAGTATTTT.